This T cell receptor (beta chain) was captured by sequencing in a study of regulatory T cells in long-lasting Graves disease. CDR3-region Arm-PCR and iRepertoire HTBI primers produced the TCR beta libraries. TCRdb called the multiplex PCR reads again in MiXCR, with one record for every CDR3 protein. The sample lists 350,000 to 500,000 distinct CDR3 sequences, about 14% occurring once. Time point of the sample: newly diagnosed GD, antithyroid drugs for less than 3 months. PBMC-derived RNA was used for the TCR library. The sample also formed part of further work on T cells in Graves' hyperthyroidism and ophthalmopathy.

The source is a woman aged 45-65 years with Graves disease. Sequences were derived from peripheral blood mononuclear cells (PBMCs), sampled at new diagnosis, from a patient treated with antithyroid drugs.

The CDR3 DNA reads TGTGCCAGCAGTTTGGGGACAGGGGAAAACGAGCAGTACTTC. It specifies CASSLGTGENEQYF. The V and J genes are TRBV28 and TRBJ2-7, with 10 bases identical to TRBD1. CDR1 is MDHEN, CDR2 SYDVKM, per germline. The CDR3 loop spans 14 amino acids. V lost 3 bases, J lost 5 bases, and 4 bases stayed unmatched.